These T cell receptor beta chains were read from a single sample in a study of cytomegalovirus exposure and HLA in healthy donors. TCRdb's table, derived via immunoSEQ multiplex PCR, lists solely in-frame clones and lacks some. The sample records some 200,000 clones, 78% being singletons. Sequenced material: PBMCs. Every receptor here comes from a female donor in good health and CMV-seronegative. CDR3s include the opening cysteine and the closing phenylalanine or tryptophan. D genes are given only for firm matches. Clone size is not always given. Where it is, it says once, few, many or a class for expanded clones.

size | J | D | V | CDR3 | DNA
NA | TRBJ2-1 | TRBD2 | TRBV2 | CASSEKGLVGNEQFF | TGTGCCAGCAGTGAAAAGGGACTAGTTGGCAATGAGCAGTTCTTC
NA | TRBJ1-4 | NA | TRBV7-3 | CASSPRDSETNEKLFF | TGTGCCAGCAGCCCAAGAGACAGTGAGACTAATGAAAAACTGTTTTTT
NA | TRBJ1-2 | NA | TRBV6-5 | CASSYSPRDYGYTF | TGTGCCAGCAGTTACTCTCCCAGGGACTATGGCTACACCTTC
few | TRBJ1-6 | TRBD1 | TRBV7-2 | CASSSGQGPPPLHF | TGTGCCAGCAGCTCAGGACAGGGGCCGCCACCCCTCCACTTT
NA | TRBJ2-1 | TRBD1 | TRBV7-9 | CASSLGDRVKFF | TGTGCCAGCAGCTTAGGGGACAGGGTAAAGTTCTTC
NA | TRBJ1-4 | NA | TRBV27 | CASSLRGTTNEKLFF | TGTGCCAGCAGTTTAAGGGGTACAACTAATGAAAAACTGTTTTTT
NA | TRBJ1-1 | TRBD1 | TRBV4-1 | CASSLGQRGTEAFF | TGCGCCAGCAGCCTGGGACAGAGAGGGACTGAAGCTTTCTTT
NA | TRBJ2-1 | TRBD2 | TRBV7-9 | CSSSLLVGLAGEEQFF | TGTTCCAGCAGCTTATTAGTGGGACTAGCGGGAGAGGAGCAGTTCTTC
NA | TRBJ2-1 | TRBD2 | TRBV7-3 | CASSFELAGAVGNEQFF | TGTGCCAGCAGCTTCGAGTTAGCGGGAGCAGTTGGCAATGAGCAGTTCTTC
NA | TRBJ2-7 | NA | TRBV4-2 | CASSPGPPGEQYF | TGTGCCAGCAGCCCGGGCCCCCCGGGGGAGCAGTACTTC
NA | TRBJ2-7 | TRBD1 | TRBV7-2 | CASSLGQGRLYEQYF | TGTGCCAGCAGCTTAGGACAGGGGAGGTTGTACGAGCAGTACTTC
NA | TRBJ1-1 | NA | TRBV6-5 | CASRTTPNTEAFF | TGTGCCAGCAGAACGACACCGAACACTGAAGCTTTCTTT
NA | TRBJ2-2 | TRBD2 | TRBV27 | CASSLLPGLAGVGANTGELFF | TGTGCCAGCAGTTTATTACCGGGACTAGCGGGAGTGGGGGCGAACACCGGGGAGCTGTTTTTT
NA | TRBJ2-1 | TRBD2 | TRBV9 | CASSPRVSGGAGYNEQFF | TGTGCCAGCAGCCCCCGGGTTAGCGGGGGGGCTGGCTACAATGAGCAGTTCTTC
NA | TRBJ2-1 | NA | TRBV7-9 | CASSGRWEHNEQFF | TGTGCCAGCAGCGGCCGTTGGGAGCACAATGAGCAGTTCTTC
few | TRBJ2-1 | NA | TRBV6-1 | CASSVGIPASAYNEQFF | TGTGCCAGCAGTGTGGGGATTCCGGCTAGCGCTTATAATGAGCAGTTCTTC
NA | TRBJ1-2 | NA | TRBV5-5 | CASSLERYPGGYTF | TGTGCCAGCAGCTTGGAAAGATATCCAGGAGGCTACACCTTC
NA | TRBJ1-4 | NA | TRBV27 | CASGPRGGRLNEKLFF | TGTGCCAGCGGCCCGAGAGGCGGCCGACTTAATGAAAAACTGTTTTTT
NA | TRBJ2-7 | TRBD1 | TRBV5-4 | CASSNPGTGGVLRHF | TGTGCCAGCAGCAACCCCGGGACAGGGGGAGTGCTTAGGCACTTC
NA | TRBJ2-7 | NA | TRBV23-1 | CASSQPSSF | TGCGCCAGCAGTCAACCTTCCTCCTTC
NA | TRBJ2-7 | TRBD2 | TRBV19 | CASSIVTSGGLYEQYF | TGTGCCAGTAGTATAGTTACTAGCGGGGGACTCTACGAGCAGTACTTC
NA | TRBJ2-3 | NA | TRBV4-3 | CASSQDTAGVRADTQYF | TGCGCCAGCAGCCAAGATACGGCAGGGGTAAGAGCAGATACGCAGTATTTT
NA | TRBJ1-1 | NA | TRBV27 | CASSLSVVSTEAFF | TGTGCCAGCAGTTTGTCGGTGGTTAGCACTGAAGCTTTCTTT
NA | TRBJ1-1 | TRBD1 | TRBV5-1 | CASSKDRGDTEAFF | TGCGCCAGCAGTAAAGACAGGGGAGACACCGAAGCTTTCTTT
NA | TRBJ1-2 | NA | TRBV5-1 | CASSNPLAGPSNYGYTF | TGCGCCAGCAGCAACCCATTGGCAGGTCCCTCTAACTATGGCTACACCTTC
NA | TRBJ2-6 | NA | TRBV7-9 | CSSSLDNSGANVLTF | TGTTCCAGCAGCTTAGACAACTCTGGGGCCAACGTCCTGACTTTC
once | TRBJ2-3 | NA | TRBV2 | CASRRLVADTQYF | TGTGCCAGCAGACGACTAGTCGCAGATACGCAGTATTTT
NA | TRBJ2-5 | NA | TRBV28 | CASSPPTRLQVTQYF | TGTGCCAGCAGCCCCCCGACTAGACTACAGGTGACCCAGTACTTC
NA | TRBJ2-7 | TRBD2 | TRBV7-8 | CASSPWTSGGTYEQYF | TGTGCCAGCAGCCCATGGACTAGCGGGGGCACCTACGAGCAGTACTTC
few | TRBJ2-7 | TRBD1 | TRBV7-6 | CASSYRDRDNEQYF | TGTGCCAGCAGCTACCGGGACAGGGACAACGAGCAGTACTTC
NA | TRBJ2-5 | NA | TRBV5-6 | CARGGGGTRGEQYF | TGTGCCAGAGGGGGGGGCGGGACCCGAGGGGAGCAGTACTTC
NA | TRBJ1-4 | TRBD1 | TRBV27 | CASGQGVVGEKLFF | TGTGCCAGCGGACAGGGGGTCGTCGGTGAAAAACTGTTTTTT
NA | TRBJ2-7 | TRBD1 | TRBV10-3 | CAISDPGTGGPYEQYF | TGTGCCATCAGTGATCCCGGGACAGGGGGCCCTTACGAGCAGTACTTC
NA | TRBJ2-1 | NA | TRBV7-6 | CASSLGSGLPYNEQFF | TGTGCCAGCAGCTTAGGGTCCGGACTACCTTACAATGAGCAGTTCTTC
NA | TRBJ2-3 | NA | TRBV14 | CASSHAADNTDTQYF | TGTGCCAGCAGCCACGCAGCGGATAACACAGATACGCAGTATTTT
NA | TRBJ2-1 | NA | TRBV21-1 | CASSPGHPGSYNEQFF | TGTGCCAGCAGCCCGGGACACCCCGGCTCCTACAATGAGCAGTTCTTC
NA | TRBJ2-5 | TRBD1 | TRBV11-2 | CASSLSDRGTQYF | TGTGCCAGCAGCTTATCGGACAGGGGGACCCAGTACTTC
few | TRBJ2-3 | NA | TRBV5-1 | CASSKGQDTDTQYF | TGCGCCAGCAGTAAAGGACAAGACACAGATACGCAGTATTTT
NA | TRBJ2-5 | NA | TRBV7-9 | CASSRPRVMETQYF | TGTGCCAGCAGCCGGCCACGGGTGATGGAGACCCAGTACTTC
NA | TRBJ1-5 | TRBD1 | TRBV9 | CASSPTGQISNQPQHF | TGTGCCAGCAGCCCTACGGGACAGATTAGCAATCAGCCCCAGCATTTT
once | TRBJ2-7 | NA | TRBV2 | CASKREVSEQYF | TGTGCCAGCAAGAGAGAAGTAAGCGAGCAGTACTTC
once | TRBJ2-3 | NA | TRBV7-2 | CASSFLRTDTQYF | TGTGCCAGCAGCTTCCTGAGAACAGATACGCAGTATTTT
NA | TRBJ2-3 | NA | TRBV6-6 | CASSYWKGSGDTQYF | TGTGCCAGCAGTTACTGGAAGGGGTCAGGGGATACGCAGTATTTT
NA | TRBJ2-3 | NA | TRBV5-5 | CASSPPSVLTDTQYF | TGTGCCAGCAGCCCCCCCTCGGTCCTTACAGATACGCAGTATTTT
once | TRBJ2-1 | TRBD1 | TRBV13 | CASSPDGQGPFNEQFF | TGTGCCAGCAGCCCCGACGGACAGGGTCCGTTCAATGAGCAGTTCTTC
few | TRBJ2-3 | TRBD2 | TRBV6-1 | CASSELAGGPDTQYF | TGTGCCAGCAGTGAACTAGCGGGGGGGCCAGATACGCAGTATTTT
NA | TRBJ2-7 | TRBD1 | TRBV14 | CASSQTGGQPYEQYF | TGTGCCAGCAGCCAGACAGGGGGCCAACCCTACGAGCAGTACTTC
NA | TRBJ2-5 | TRBD2 | TRBV29-1 | CSVVLWASGRAEKGETQYF | TGCAGCGTTGTTCTTTGGGCTAGCGGGAGGGCCGAGAAAGGCGAGACCCAGTACTTC
NA | TRBJ2-7 | TRBD1 | TRBV4-1 | CASSLRQGLNEQYF | TGCGCCAGCAGCCTGCGACAGGGTCTCAACGAGCAGTACTTC
NA | TRBJ2-1 | TRBD2 | TRBV7-3 | CASRPGTSRDEQFF | TGTGCCAGCAGGCCCGGGACTAGCAGAGATGAGCAGTTCTTC
few | TRBJ2-7 | NA | TRBV29-1 | CSVGAGAIYEQYF | TGCAGCGTTGGGGCAGGGGCTATCTACGAGCAGTACTTC
NA | TRBJ1-6 | NA | TRBV30 | CAWSVRREYNSPLHF | TGTGCCTGGAGTGTACGTCGGGAGTATAATTCACCCCTCCACTTT
NA | TRBJ2-2 | NA | TRBV7-6 | CASSLSQGGTGELFF | TGTGCCAGCAGCTTGAGCCAGGGGGGCACCGGGGAGCTGTTTTTT
once | TRBJ2-5 | NA | TRBV7-3 | CASSLNPGEGTQYF | TGTGCCAGCAGCTTAAATCCAGGAGAGGGGACCCAGTACTTC